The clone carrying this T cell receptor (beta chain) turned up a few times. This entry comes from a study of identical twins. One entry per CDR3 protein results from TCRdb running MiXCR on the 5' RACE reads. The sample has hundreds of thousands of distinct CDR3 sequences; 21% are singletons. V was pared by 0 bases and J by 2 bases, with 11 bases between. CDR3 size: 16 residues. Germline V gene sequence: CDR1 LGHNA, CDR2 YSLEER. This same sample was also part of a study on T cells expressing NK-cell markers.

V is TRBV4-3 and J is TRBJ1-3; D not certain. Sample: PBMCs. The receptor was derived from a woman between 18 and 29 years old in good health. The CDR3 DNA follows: TGCGCCAGCAGCCAAGATCTGAGGCTGCCTGGAAACACCATATATTTT. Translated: CASSQDLRLPGNTIYF.